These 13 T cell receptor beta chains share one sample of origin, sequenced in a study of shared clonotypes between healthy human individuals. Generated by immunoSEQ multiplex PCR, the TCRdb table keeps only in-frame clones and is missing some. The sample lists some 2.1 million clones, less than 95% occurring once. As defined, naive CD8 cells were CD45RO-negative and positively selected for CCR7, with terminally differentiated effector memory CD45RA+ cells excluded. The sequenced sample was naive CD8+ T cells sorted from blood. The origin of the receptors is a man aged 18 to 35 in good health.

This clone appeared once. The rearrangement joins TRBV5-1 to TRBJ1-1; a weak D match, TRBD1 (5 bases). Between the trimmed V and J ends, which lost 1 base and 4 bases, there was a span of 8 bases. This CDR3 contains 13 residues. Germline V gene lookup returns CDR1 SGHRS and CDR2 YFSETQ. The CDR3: CASSLMRGTEAFF. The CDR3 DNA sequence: TGCGCCAGCAGCTTGATGAGGGGCACTGAAGCTTTCTTT.

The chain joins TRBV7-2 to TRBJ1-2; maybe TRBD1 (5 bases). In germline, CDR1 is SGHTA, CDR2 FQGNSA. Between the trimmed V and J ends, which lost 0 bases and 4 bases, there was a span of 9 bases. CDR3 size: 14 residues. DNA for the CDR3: TGTGCCAGCAGCTTAGCAGGGGAGGGCTATGGCTACACCTTC. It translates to CASSLAGEGYGYTF.

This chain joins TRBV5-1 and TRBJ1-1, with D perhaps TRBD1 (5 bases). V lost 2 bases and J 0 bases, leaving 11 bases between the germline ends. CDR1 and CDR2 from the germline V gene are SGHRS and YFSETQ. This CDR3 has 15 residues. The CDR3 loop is CASSLGAIMNTEAFF. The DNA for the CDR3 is TGCGCCAGCAGCTTAGGGGCAATTATGAACACTGAAGCTTTCTTT.

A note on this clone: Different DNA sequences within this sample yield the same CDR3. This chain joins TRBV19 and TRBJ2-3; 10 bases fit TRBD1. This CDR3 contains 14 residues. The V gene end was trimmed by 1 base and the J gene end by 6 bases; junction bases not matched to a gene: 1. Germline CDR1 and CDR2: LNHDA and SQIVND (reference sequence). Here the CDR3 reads CASSIGQGADTQYF. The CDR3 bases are TGTGCCAGTAGTATAGGACAGGGGGCTGATACGCAGTATTTT. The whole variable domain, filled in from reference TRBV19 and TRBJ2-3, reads DGGITQSPKYLFRKEGQNVTLSCEQNLNHDAMYWYRQDPGQGLRLIYYSQIVNDFQKGDIAEGYSVSREKKESFPLTVTSAQKNPTAFYLCASSIGQGADTQYFGPGTRLTVL.

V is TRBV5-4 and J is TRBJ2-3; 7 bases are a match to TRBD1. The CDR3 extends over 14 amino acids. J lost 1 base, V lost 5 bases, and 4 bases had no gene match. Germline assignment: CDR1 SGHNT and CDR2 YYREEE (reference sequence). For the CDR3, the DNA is TGTGCCAGCAGAAATGGACAGGGCACAGATACGCAGTATTTT. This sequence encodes CASRNGQGTDTQYF.

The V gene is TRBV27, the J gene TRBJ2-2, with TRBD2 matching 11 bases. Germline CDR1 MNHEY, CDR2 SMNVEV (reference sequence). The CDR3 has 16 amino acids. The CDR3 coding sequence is TGTGCTGCGTCGGGCCTAGCGGGAGGTCTGACCGGGGAGCTGTTTTTT. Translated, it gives CAASGLAGGLTGELFF.

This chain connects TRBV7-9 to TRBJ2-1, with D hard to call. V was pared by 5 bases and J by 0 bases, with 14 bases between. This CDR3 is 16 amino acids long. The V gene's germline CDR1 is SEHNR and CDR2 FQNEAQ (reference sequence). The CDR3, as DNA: TGTGCCAGCAGCCCCCTTGATCTGGTCTCCTACAATGAGCAGTTCTTC. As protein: CASSPLDLVSYNEQFF.

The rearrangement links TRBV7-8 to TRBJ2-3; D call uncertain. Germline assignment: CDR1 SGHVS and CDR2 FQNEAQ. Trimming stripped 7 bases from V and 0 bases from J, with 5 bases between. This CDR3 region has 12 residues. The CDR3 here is CASKGSTDTQYF. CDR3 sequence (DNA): TGTGCCAGCAAGGGTAGCACAGATACGCAGTATTTT.

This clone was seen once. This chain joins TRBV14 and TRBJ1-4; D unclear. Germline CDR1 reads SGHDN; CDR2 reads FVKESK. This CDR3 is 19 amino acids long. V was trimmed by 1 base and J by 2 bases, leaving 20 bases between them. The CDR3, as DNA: TGTGCCAGCAGCCAAGGGTATTATGGGAGGTCTGCCACTAATGAAAAACTGTTTTTT. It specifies CASSQGYYGRSATNEKLFF.

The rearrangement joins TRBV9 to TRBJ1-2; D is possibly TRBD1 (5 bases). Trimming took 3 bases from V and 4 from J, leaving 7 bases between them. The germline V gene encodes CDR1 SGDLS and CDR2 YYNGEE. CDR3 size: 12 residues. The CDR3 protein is CASSGTTYGYTF. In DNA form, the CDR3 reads TGTGCCAGCAGCGGGACAACCTATGGCTACACCTTC.

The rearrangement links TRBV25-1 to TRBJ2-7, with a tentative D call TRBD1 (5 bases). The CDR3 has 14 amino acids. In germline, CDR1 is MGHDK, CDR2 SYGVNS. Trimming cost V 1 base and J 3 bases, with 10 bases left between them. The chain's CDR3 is CASSESGRVYEQYF. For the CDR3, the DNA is TGTGCCAGCAGTGAATCGGGCAGGGTCTACGAGCAGTACTTC.

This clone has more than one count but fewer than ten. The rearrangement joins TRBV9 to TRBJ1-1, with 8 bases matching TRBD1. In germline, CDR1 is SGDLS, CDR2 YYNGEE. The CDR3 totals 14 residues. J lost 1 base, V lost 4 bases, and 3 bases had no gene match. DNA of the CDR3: TGTGCCAGCAGCACTGGGACAGGGAACACTGAAGCTTTCTTT. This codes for CASSTGTGNTEAFF.

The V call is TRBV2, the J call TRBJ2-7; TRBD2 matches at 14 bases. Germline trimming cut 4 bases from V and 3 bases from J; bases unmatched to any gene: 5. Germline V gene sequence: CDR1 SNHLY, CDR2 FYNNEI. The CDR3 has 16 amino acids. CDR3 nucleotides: TGTGCCAGCAGTGCTGGACTAGCGGGGGGCATCTACGAGCAGTACTTC. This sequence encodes CASSAGLAGGIYEQYF. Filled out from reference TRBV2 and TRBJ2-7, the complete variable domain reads EPEVTQTPSHQVTQMGQEVILRCVPISNHLYFYWYRQILGQKVEFLVSFYNNEISEKSEIFDDQFSVERPDGSNFTLKIRSTKLEDSAMYFCASSAGLAGGIYEQYFGPGTRLTVT.